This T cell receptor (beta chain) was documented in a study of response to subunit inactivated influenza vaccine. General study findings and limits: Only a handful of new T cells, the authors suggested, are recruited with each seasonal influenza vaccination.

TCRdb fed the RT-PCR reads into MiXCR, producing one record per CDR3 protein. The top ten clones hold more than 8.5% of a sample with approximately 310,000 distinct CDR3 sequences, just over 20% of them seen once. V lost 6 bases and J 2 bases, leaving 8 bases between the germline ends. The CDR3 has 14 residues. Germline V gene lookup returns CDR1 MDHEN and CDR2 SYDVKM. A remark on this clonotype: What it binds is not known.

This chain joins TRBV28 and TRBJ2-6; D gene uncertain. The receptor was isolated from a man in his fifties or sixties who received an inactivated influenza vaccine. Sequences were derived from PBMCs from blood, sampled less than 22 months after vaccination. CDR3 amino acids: CASSRHTGANVLTF. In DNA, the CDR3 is TGTGCCAGCAGCCGCCACACTGGGGCCAACGTCCTGACTTTC.